The 9 T cell receptor beta chains in this list originate from one sample, sequenced in a study of regulatory T cells in long-lasting Graves disease. According to the study, TCR beta libraries were built with iRepertoire HTBI primers and CDR3-region Arm-PCR. One entry per CDR3 protein results from TCRdb running MiXCR on the multiplex PCR reads. The sample yields approximately 470,000 distinct CDR3 sequences, around 21% seen once. The time point is: persistent/refractory GD, antithyroid drugs over 5 years with positive TRAb. After RNA was extracted from PBMCs, the TCR library was made from it. The source was peripheral blood mononuclear cells (PBMCs), collected when the disease was refractory, from a patient treated with antithyroid drugs. These TCRs come from a female donor with Graves disease.

With regard to this clonotype: Likely a read error: the CDR3 ends without its conserved phenylalanine or tryptophan. The rearrangement joins TRBV12-3 or TRBV12-4 to TRBJ2-5, with a tentative D call TRBD2 (6 bases). The CDR3 is 13 residues long. V was pared by 7 bases and J by 2 bases, with 11 bases between. CDR3 sequence: CASTIGGQETQYS. The CDR3, as DNA: TGTGCCAGCACCATCGGGGGACAAGAGACCCAGTACTCC.

This clonotype has at least ten counts. The chain recombines TRBV2 with TRBJ1-1; 8 bases agree with TRBD1. The V and J ends lost 0 bases and 4 bases, in that order; junction bases with no gene match: 10. This CDR3 has 17 amino acids. Germline V gives CDR1 SNHLY, CDR2 FYNNEI. CDR3 DNA sequence: TGTGCCAGCAGTGAAGCGACGGGACAGGAATTAGCCACTGAAGCTTTCTTT. Its protein is CASSEATGQELATEAFF. Full variable domain (remainder filled in from reference TRBV2 and TRBJ1-1): EPEVTQTPSHQVTQMGQEVILRCVPISNHLYFYWYRQILGQKVEFLVSFYNNEISEKSEIFDDQFSVERPDGSNFTLKIRSTKLEDSAMYFCASSEATGQELATEAFFGQGTRLTVV.

The table lists this clonotype with many counts. This chain links TRBV20-1 with TRBJ2-7, with D perhaps assigned TRBD1 or TRBD2 (6 bases each). Deletions cut 6 bases from V and 0 bases from J, with 15 bases between. CDR3 length equals 14 residues. The V gene's germline CDR1 is DFQATT and CDR2 SNEGSKA (reference sequence). In nucleotides, the CDR3 is TGCAGTGCGAAGAGGGGGGTGAGCTCCTACGAGCAGTACTTC. Translation gives CSAKRGVSSYEQYF.

J is TRBJ2-7 and V is TRBV11-2, with D hard to call. There are 15 residues in the CDR3. Trimming stripped 0 bases from V and 0 bases from J, with 9 bases between. CDR1 and CDR2 (germline): SGHAT, FQNNGV. CDR3 region: CASSLDSTGSYEQYF. Here the CDR3 DNA reads TGTGCCAGCAGCTTAGACTCGACCGGCTCCTACGAGCAGTACTTC. The entire variable domain, with the rest obtained from reference TRBV11-2 and TRBJ2-7, is as follows: EAGVAQSPRYKIIEKRQSVAFWCNPISGHATLYWYQQILGQGPKLLIQFQNNGVVDDSQLPKDRFSAERLKGVDSTLKIQPAKLEDSAVYLCASSLDSTGSYEQYFGPGTRLTVT.

This clonotype was seen many times. The rearrangement links TRBV7-9 to TRBJ1-1; D is perhaps TRBD1 (5 bases). The germline gives CDR1 SEHNR, CDR2 FQNEAQ (reference sequence). The CDR3 covers 15 residues. With 4 bases removed from V and 1 base from J, the gap between germline ends came to 13 bases. The CDR3 here is CASSSTGLSNTEAFF. The CDR3 DNA reads as TGTGCCAGCAGCTCTACGGGACTCTCGAACACTGAAGCTTTCTTT.

This clonotype has just a few counts. V and J are TRBV9 and TRBJ2-2; D tentatively reads TRBD1 or TRBD2 (5 bases each). Trimming took 3 bases from V and 6 from J, leaving 12 bases between them. Germline CDR1 reads SGDLS; CDR2 reads YYNGEE. CDR3 length equals 14 residues. In DNA form, the CDR3 reads TGTGCCAGCAGCGCGGGACCTATCGCCGGGGAGCTGTTTTTT. Protein product: CASSAGPIAGELFF. Variable domain in full (rest from reference TRBV9 and TRBJ2-2): DSGVTQTPKHLITATGQRVTLRCSPRSGDLSVYWYQQSLDQGLQFLIQYYNGEERAKGNILERFSAQQFPDLHSELNLSSLELGDSALYFCASSAGPIAGELFFGEGSRLTVL.

The J gene is TRBJ1-1, the V gene TRBV18; D is undetermined. This CDR3 region has 13 residues. Germline lookup yields CDR1 KGHSH and CDR2 LQKENI. Trimming pared 6 bases from V and 1 base from J, leaving 9 bases between. DNA for the CDR3: TGTGCCAGCTCCAAAGGGAGGAACACTGAAGCTTTCTTT. This translates into CASSKGRNTEAFF.

This clonotype is judged medium-sized. The chain links TRBV11-2 to TRBJ2-5; D is ambiguous. The V end lost 3 bases, the J end lost 4 bases, and 3 bases lay between the germline ends. This CDR3 region has 11 residues. Looked up from germline, CDR1 is SGHAT and CDR2 is FQNNGV. The CDR3 is CASSLGETQYF. The CDR3 nucleotides are TGTGCCAGCAGCTTGGGAGAGACCCAGTACTTC.

This clonotype was counted ten times or more. The chain couples TRBV2 to TRBJ1-1, with a weak D call TRBD1 (6 bases). The V gene lost 5 bases and the J gene lost 3 bases, with 16 bases spanning the gap. The CDR3 has 15 amino acids. Germline CDR1 reads SNHLY; CDR2 reads FYNNEI. DNA of the CDR3: TGTGCCAGCAGTCTTACAGGGAGGTCTTACACTGAAGCTTTCTTT. Translating it yields CASSLTGRSYTEAFF.